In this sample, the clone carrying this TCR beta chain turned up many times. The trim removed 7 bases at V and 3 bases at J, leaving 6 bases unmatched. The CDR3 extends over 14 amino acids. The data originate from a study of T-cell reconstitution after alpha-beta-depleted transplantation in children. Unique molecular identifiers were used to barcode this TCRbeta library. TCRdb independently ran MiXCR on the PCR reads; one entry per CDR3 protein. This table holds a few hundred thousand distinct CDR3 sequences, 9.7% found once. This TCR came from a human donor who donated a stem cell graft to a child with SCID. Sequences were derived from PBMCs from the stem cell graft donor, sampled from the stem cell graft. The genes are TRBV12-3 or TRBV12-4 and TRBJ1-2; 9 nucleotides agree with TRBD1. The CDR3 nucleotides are TGTGCCAGCAAAGGAGGACAGGGGTACTATGGCTACACCTTC. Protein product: CASKGGQGYYGYTF.